The entry below gives a single TCR beta chain sequence along with its context. TCRdb reprocessed the RT-PCR reads via MiXCR and lists one record per CDR3 protein. Of fewer than 800,000 distinct CDR3 sequences listed, more than 13% are singletons. Germline V gives CDR1 LGHNA, CDR2 YSLEER. V was shortened by 0 bases and J by 8 bases, with 16 bases between the two germline ends. This CDR3 has 16 residues. The sequence was collected from a female donor in good health, serving as a healthy control. Sequenced material: memory CD4+ T cells from blood. The genes are TRBV4-3 and TRBJ1-4; D gene uncertain. The CDR3 protein is CASSQDVRPSREKLFF. The CDR3, as DNA: TGCGCCAGCAGCCAAGATGTAAGGCCGTCAAGGGAAAAACTGTTTTTT.